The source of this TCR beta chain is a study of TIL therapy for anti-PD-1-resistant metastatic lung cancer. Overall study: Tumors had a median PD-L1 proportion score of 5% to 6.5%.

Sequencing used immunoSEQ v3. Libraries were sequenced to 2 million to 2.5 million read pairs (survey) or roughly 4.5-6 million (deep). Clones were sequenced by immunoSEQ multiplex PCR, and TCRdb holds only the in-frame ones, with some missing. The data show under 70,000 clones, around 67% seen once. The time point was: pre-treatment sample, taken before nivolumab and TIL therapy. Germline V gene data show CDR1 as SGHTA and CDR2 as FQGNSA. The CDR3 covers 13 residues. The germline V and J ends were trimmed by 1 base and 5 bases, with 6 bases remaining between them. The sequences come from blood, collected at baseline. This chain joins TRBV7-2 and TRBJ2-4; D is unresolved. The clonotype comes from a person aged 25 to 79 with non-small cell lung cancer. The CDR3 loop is CASSLGAENIQYF. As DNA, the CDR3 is TGTGCCAGCAGCTTAGGAGCAGAAAACATTCAGTACTTC.